This is a list of T cell receptor beta chains from one sample in a study of cytotoxic CD8 clonotypes in ibrutinib-treated CLL. Clones were read by immunoSEQ multiplex PCR, and TCRdb kept only the in-frame ones, dropping some. The table lists around 140,000 clones, 70% to 80% of them singletons, with around 30% in the top ten. Sequencing was performed on PBMCs, taken after 12 months of ibrutinib treatment. Receptors were obtained from a human donor with chronic lymphocytic leukemia. Each CDR3 is given with its conserved first and last residue. Fields, in order: clone size, J gene, CDR3 length, D gene, V gene, CDR3 DNA, CDR3 protein. A D gene is named only where the DNA matches it firmly. Size tells how often a clone was seen (once, few, many) or the class of an expanded clone, and some rows leave it out.

abundance: -; j_gene: TRBJ1-2; len: 12; d_gene: -; v_gene: TRBV25-1; CDR3nt: TGTGCCAGCAGTGGTTGGTCGAGTGGCTACACCTTC; CDR3aa: CASSGWSSGYTF
abundance: -; j_gene: TRBJ2-2; len: 16; d_gene: TRBD2; v_gene: TRBV9; CDR3nt: TGTGCCAGCAGCGGAAAAGCGGGGGCGAACACCGGGGAGCTGTTTTTT; CDR3aa: CASSGKAGANTGELFF
abundance: -; j_gene: TRBJ2-7; len: 15; d_gene: -; v_gene: TRBV4-2; CDR3nt: TGTGCCAGCAGCCAAGATTTTGCGGGGTGGGGCGAGCAGTACTTC; CDR3aa: CASSQDFAGWGEQYF
abundance: -; j_gene: TRBJ1-2; len: 15; d_gene: TRBD1; v_gene: TRBV6-5; CDR3nt: TGTGCCAGCAGAGATGAACAGGGGGCGAGTCTTGGCTACACCTTC; CDR3aa: CASRDEQGASLGYTF
abundance: few; j_gene: TRBJ1-2; len: 15; d_gene: TRBD1; v_gene: TRBV19; CDR3nt: TGTGCCAGTGTCCAGGGGGGCCACACAAGCTATGGCTACACCTTC; CDR3aa: CASVQGGHTSYGYTF
abundance: -; j_gene: TRBJ2-3; len: 15; d_gene: TRBD1; v_gene: TRBV6-1; CDR3nt: TGTGCCAGCAGCAAACAGGGGGATGACACAGATACGCAGTATTTT; CDR3aa: CASSKQGDDTDTQYF
abundance: -; j_gene: TRBJ2-7; len: 14; d_gene: -; v_gene: TRBV6-5; CDR3nt: TGTGCCAGCAGTTACTCTCGGGACAACTACGAGCAGTACTTC; CDR3aa: CASSYSRDNYEQYF
abundance: -; j_gene: TRBJ2-5; len: 15; d_gene: TRBD2; v_gene: TRBV11-2; CDR3nt: TGTGCCAGCAGCTTGCTAGCGGGAGTCTTGGAGACCCAGTACTTC; CDR3aa: CASSLLAGVLETQYF
abundance: few; j_gene: TRBJ1-2; len: 15; d_gene: -; v_gene: TRBV19; CDR3nt: TGTGCCAGTAGTAGCCGGGACGCCGCAGTTTATGGCTACACCTTC; CDR3aa: CASSSRDAAVYGYTF
abundance: -; j_gene: TRBJ1-1; len: 14; d_gene: -; v_gene: TRBV2; CDR3nt: TGTGCCAGCAGTGTGGAGGGTATGAACACTGAAGCTTTCTTT; CDR3aa: CASSVEGMNTEAFF